These T cell receptor beta chains were read from a single sample in a study of T cells in Graves' hyperthyroidism and ophthalmopathy. TCRdb fed the multiplex PCR reads into MiXCR, producing one record per CDR3 protein. Among hundreds of thousands of distinct CDR3 sequences listed, approximately 16% were seen once. Sequencing input: blood. Receptors were obtained from a woman aged 60-75 years with Graves' ophthalmopathy. CDR3s include the opening cysteine and the closing phenylalanine or tryptophan. D genes are given only for firm matches. Rows may omit the clone size; those that give it use once, few, many or a size class.

-	TRBV27	TRBJ2-1	-	CASSPTGTAWYEQFF	TGTGCCAGCAGCCCAACCGGGACGGCTTGGTATGAGCAGTTCTTC
-	TRBV4-1	TRBJ2-7	-	CASSQERAYEQYF	TGCGCCAGCAGCCAAGAAAGAGCCTACGAGCAGTACTTC
TRBD1	TRBV15	TRBJ2-4	-	CATSRLAGGARNIQYF	TGTGCCACCAGCAGGTTGGCAGGGGGCGCGAGAAACATTCAGTACTTC
-	TRBV27	TRBJ1-2	-	CASSYRAEGEGYTF	TGTGCCAGCAGCTACAGGGCGGAGGGGGAGGGCTACACCTTC
TRBD2	TRBV5-1	TRBJ2-7	many	CASSLVAGGSEQYF	TGCGCCAGCAGCTTGGTAGCGGGAGGTTCCGAGCAGTACTTC
-	TRBV9	TRBJ2-7	-	CASSPFTGPYEQYF	TGTGCCAGCAGCCCCTTTACGGGCCCCTACGAGCAGTACTTC
-	TRBV6-2/TRBV6-3	TRBJ2-5	few	CASRPGVYETQYF	TGTGCCAGCAGACCAGGGGTGTACGAGACCCAGTACTTC
TRBD1	TRBV28	TRBJ1-4	few	CASSRQGAFLNEKLFF	TGTGCCAGCAGTAGACAGGGGGCGTTCCTTAATGAAAAACTGTTTTTT
TRBD1	TRBV7-9	TRBJ2-4	-	CASSLDRVGIQYF	TGTGCCAGCAGCTTGGACAGGGTCGGCATTCAGTACTTC
TRBD1	TRBV5-1	TRBJ1-1	-	CASSSGQGWNTEAFF	TGCGCCAGCAGCTCCGGACAGGGATGGAACACTGAAGCTTTCTTT
-	TRBV27	TRBJ2-5	many	CASRLGGGETQYF	TGTGCCAGCAGGCTGGGGGGAGGAGAGACCCAGTACTTC
TRBD2	TRBV11-2	TRBJ2-3	many	CASSLLAGGEGTDTQYF	TGTGCCAGCAGCCTATTAGCGGGGGGAGAGGGAACAGATACGCAGTATTTT
-	TRBV9	TRBJ2-7	-	CASSLRDLSSHEQYF	TGTGCCAGCAGCCTCCGGGACTTGAGTAGTCACGAGCAGTACTTC
-	TRBV28	TRBJ1-1	many	CASSFLHDSGNTEAFF	TGTGCCAGCAGTTTTTTACACGACTCGGGGAACACTGAAGCTTTCTTT
-	TRBV4-1	TRBJ1-1	few	CASSQRYGSNTEAFF	TGCGCCAGCAGCCAACGATACGGTTCGAACACTGAAGCTTTCTTT
TRBD2	TRBV20-1	TRBJ2-3	many	CSISGRAVGDTQYF	TGCAGTATTAGCGGGAGGGCCGTAGGGGATACGCAGTATTTT
-	TRBV12-3/TRBV12-4	TRBJ2-5	few	CASSLFGRGEETQYF	TGTGCCAGCAGTTTATTTGGGAGGGGGGAAGAGACCCAGTACTTC
-	TRBV18	TRBJ2-3	many	CASSPVADRTDTQYF	TGTGCCAGCTCACCAGTGGCCGACCGCACAGATACGCAGTATTTT
TRBD2	TRBV20-1	TRBJ2-3	many	CSSSPGLADTDTQYF	TGCAGTTCGTCCCCGGGGCTAGCGGACACAGATACGCAGTATTTT
TRBD2	TRBV5-4	TRBJ2-2	many	CASSTAGLAGGTGELFF	TGTGCCAGCAGCACGGCGGGACTAGCGGGAGGCACCGGGGAGCTGTTTTTT
-	TRBV20-1	TRBJ2-7	many	CSAREAISYEQYF	TGCAGTGCTAGAGAAGCCATCTCCTACGAGCAGTACTTC
-	TRBV2	TRBJ2-1	many	CASQRGREGSYNEQFF	TGTGCCAGCCAAAGGGGGCGGGAAGGCTCCTACAATGAGCAGTTCTTC
TRBD2	TRBV6-1	TRBJ2-1	-	CASTPGGREGRRFF	TGTGCCAGCACTCCAGGGGGGCGGGAGGGCCGTCGGTTCTTC
TRBD1	TRBV5-1	TRBJ2-1	-	CASSSRDRMADEQFF	TGCGCCAGCAGCTCCCGGGACAGGATGGCGGACGAGCAGTTCTTC
TRBD1	TRBV2	TRBJ2-4	many	CASRADRGLNIQYF	TGTGCCAGCCGCGCGGACAGGGGGCTAAACATTCAGTACTTC
TRBD2	TRBV5-1	TRBJ2-7	-	CASSLETSGSGEQYF	TGCGCCAGCAGCTTGGAGACTAGCGGGAGCGGCGAGCAGTACTTC
TRBD1	TRBV28	TRBJ2-1	many	CASSPRTGLNEQFF	TGTGCCAGCAGTCCCCGGACAGGTTTGAATGAGCAGTTCTTC
-	TRBV20-1	TRBJ1-5	-	CSASQNRVDQPQHF	TGCAGTGCTAGCCAAAACAGGGTAGATCAGCCCCAGCATTTT
-	TRBV27	TRBJ2-7	many	CASSLKAGEAYEQYF	TGTGCCAGCAGTTTAAAGGCAGGGGAGGCCTACGAGCAGTACTTC
TRBD1	TRBV7-9	TRBJ2-6	many	CASSSPVPGQGSGANVLTF	TGTGCCAGCAGCTCCCCAGTCCCGGGACAGGGTTCTGGGGCCAACGTCCTGACTTTC
-	TRBV2	TRBJ1-2	many	CASIGPLGYGYTF	TGTGCCAGCATAGGGCCCCTTGGGTATGGCTACACCTTC
TRBD1	TRBV5-6	TRBJ1-2	-	CASSYPWDRIYGYTF	TGTGCCAGCAGCTACCCTTGGGACAGGATTTATGGCTACACCTTC
TRBD2	TRBV6-1	TRBJ2-2	few	CASSHGGFLAGEVTGELFF	TGTGCCAGCAGTCACGGGGGCTTCCTAGCGGGAGAGGTCACCGGGGAGCTGTTTTTT
TRBD1	TRBV29-1	TRBJ1-2	few	CSTWDSNYGYTF	TGCAGCACCTGGGACAGTAACTATGGCTACACCTTC
-	TRBV28	TRBJ2-2	few	CASSGSGSTGELFF	TGTGCCAGCAGTGGTTCGGGGTCCACCGGGGAGCTGTTTTTT
TRBD1	TRBV3-1	TRBJ2-1	few	CASSPGQGIHEQFF	TGTGCCAGCAGCCCGGGACAGGGTATCCATGAGCAGTTCTTC
TRBD1	TRBV28	TRBJ1-5	many	CASSDRDLNQPQHF	TGTGCCAGCAGTGACAGGGACCTCAATCAGCCCCAGCATTTT
-	TRBV11-1	TRBJ2-2	few	CASSFSGFGELFF	TGTGCCAGCAGCTTTTCGGGGTTCGGGGAGCTGTTTTTT
-	TRBV20-1	TRBJ1-2	many	CSARVHLGTDNYGYTF	TGCAGTGCTAGAGTACACCTCGGGACGGACAACTATGGCTACACCTTC
TRBD2	TRBV11-3	TRBJ2-7	few	CASSEREDYEQYF	TGTGCCAGCAGCGAGCGGGAAGACTACGAGCAGTACTTC
TRBD2	TRBV7-3	TRBJ2-3	many	CASSQAGITDTQYF	TGTGCCAGCAGCCAAGCGGGGATCACAGATACGCAGTATTTT